These T cell receptor beta chains were read from a single sample in a study of cytomegalovirus exposure and HLA in healthy donors. TCRdb's table, derived via immunoSEQ multiplex PCR, lists solely in-frame clones and lacks some. The sample contains 100,000 to 120,000 clones, 67% of which appear only once. Sequencing input: PBMCs. Receptors were obtained from a man between 18 and 29 years old in good health and CMV-seropositive. Both conserved end residues are part of each CDR3. D genes are given only for firm matches. Size is stated for part of the rows, as once, few or many counts, or as a class when the clone is expanded.

j_gene,abundance,v_gene,d_gene,CDR3aa,CDR3nt
TRBJ1-5,NA,TRBV5-6,TRBD1,CASSEGQSSVQPQHF,TGTGCCAGCAGCGAGGGACAGTCGTCCGTCCAGCCCCAGCATTTT
TRBJ1-5,NA,TRBV6-1,NA,CASTPLVFDQPQHF,TGTGCCAGCACCCCACTCGTGTTCGATCAGCCCCAGCATTTT
TRBJ2-1,NA,TRBV10-2,NA,CASLGTPSDEQFF,TGCGCCAGTCTCGGGACTCCCTCCGATGAGCAGTTCTTC
TRBJ1-1,NA,TRBV28,TRBD1,CASSLPRTGMNTEAFF,TGTGCCAGCAGTTTACCTCGGACAGGGATGAACACTGAAGCTTTCTTT
TRBJ1-1,once,TRBV4-1,NA,CASSQVGLLNTEAFF,TGCGCCAGCAGCCAAGTTGGGCTCTTGAACACTGAAGCTTTCTTT
TRBJ2-7,NA,TRBV6-6,TRBD1,CASTFLPGQRIYEQYF,TGTGCCAGCACCTTCTTACCGGGACAGCGAATCTACGAGCAGTACTTC
TRBJ2-3,NA,TRBV7-9,TRBD1,CASSFGPGQGRTDTQYF,TGTGCCAGCAGCTTTGGACCGGGACAGGGACGGACAGATACGCAGTATTTT
TRBJ2-1,NA,TRBV28,TRBD2,CASGSSGGGSEQFF,TGTGCCAGCGGTTCTAGCGGGGGGGGGTCCGAGCAGTTCTTC
TRBJ2-1,NA,TRBV19,TRBD1,CASKDRGLSNEQFF,TGTGCCAGTAAGGACAGGGGCTTAAGCAATGAGCAGTTCTTC
TRBJ2-1,few,TRBV6-6,NA,CASSSRGGDEQFF,TGTGCCAGCAGTTCCCGAGGGGGGGACGAGCAGTTCTTC
TRBJ2-7,NA,TRBV15,NA,CATSRDFQGFDEQYF,TGTGCCACCAGCAGAGATTTTCAGGGTTTCGACGAGCAGTACTTC
TRBJ1-5,few,TRBV30,NA,CAWSTQGNQPQHF,TGTGCCTGGAGCACGCAGGGAAATCAGCCCCAGCATTTT
TRBJ2-5,NA,TRBV6-6,NA,CASSKTGVYETQYF,TGTGCCAGCAGTAAAACCGGGGTATACGAGACCCAGTACTTC
TRBJ2-2,medium-sized,TRBV6-1,TRBD2,CASSDIAGGNGELFF,TGTGCCAGCAGTGACATAGCGGGGGGAAACGGGGAGCTGTTTTTT
TRBJ2-7,NA,TRBV15,TRBD1,CATSRDRGTGAMYF,TGTGCCACCAGCAGAGATCGGGGGACAGGGGCGATGTACTTC
TRBJ2-2,NA,TRBV6-4,NA,CASTNTNTGELFF,TGTGCCAGCACCAACACGAACACCGGGGAGCTGTTTTTT
TRBJ2-1,NA,TRBV30,NA,CAWSVQVYEQFF,TGTGCCTGGAGTGTACAGGTCTATGAGCAGTTCTTC
TRBJ1-1,NA,TRBV19,NA,CASSTTGFTEAFF,TGTGCCAGTAGTACAACAGGGTTCACTGAAGCTTTCTTT
TRBJ1-5,NA,TRBV19,TRBD1,CASSILGRGAQPQHF,TGTGCCAGTAGTATACTGGGCAGGGGGGCTCAGCCCCAGCATTTT
TRBJ1-6,NA,TRBV18,NA,CASSPGARSYNSPLHF,TGTGCCAGCTCACCGGGGGCACGCTCCTATAATTCACCCCTCCACTTT
TRBJ2-7,few,TRBV29-1,TRBD2,CSVEESTSGVREQYF,TGCAGCGTTGAAGAGTCGACTAGCGGGGTCCGCGAGCAGTACTTC
TRBJ2-5,NA,TRBV6-5,NA,CASSYSTGGQETQYF,TGTGCCAGCAGTTACTCGACAGGCGGCCAAGAGACCCAGTACTTC
TRBJ2-4,few,TRBV6-1,NA,CASSTSLAKNIQYF,TGTGCCAGCAGTACCAGTTTAGCCAAAAACATTCAGTACTTC
TRBJ1-2,few,TRBV9,NA,CASSGQYYGYTF,TGTGCCAGCAGCGGGCAGTACTATGGCTACACCTTC
TRBJ2-5,NA,TRBV28,TRBD1,CASSPRDRGLYQETQYF,TGTGCCAGCAGTCCACGGGACAGGGGGCTGTACCAAGAGACCCAGTACTTC
TRBJ1-1,NA,TRBV6-1,NA,CASSEATGDTEAFF,TGTGCCAGCAGTGAGGCCACCGGGGACACTGAAGCTTTCTTT
TRBJ2-5,NA,TRBV14,TRBD1,CASSQRDRVSAQYF,TGTGCCAGCAGCCAAAGGGACAGAGTCTCGGCCCAGTACTTC
TRBJ1-4,NA,TRBV28,NA,CASSFGGGSEKLFF,TGTGCCAGCAGTTTTGGGGGGGGGAGTGAAAAACTGTTTTTT
TRBJ1-2,NA,TRBV5-1,NA,CASSLVVGGDGYTF,TGCGCCAGCAGCTTGGTGGTAGGGGGAGACGGCTACACCTTC
TRBJ2-5,NA,TRBV4-1,NA,CASSQFPTETQYF,TGCGCCAGCAGCCAATTCCCTACGGAGACCCAGTACTTC
TRBJ2-2,NA,TRBV5-4,TRBD1,CASSQRTGSNTGELFF,TGTGCCAGCAGCCAAAGGACAGGGTCAAACACCGGGGAGCTGTTTTTT
TRBJ1-2,NA,TRBV29-1,NA,CSVEGDPGDGYTF,TGCAGCGTAGAGGGGGACCCCGGCGACGGCTACACCTTC
TRBJ2-1,NA,TRBV6-1,NA,CASSEDAANEQFF,TGTGCCAGCAGTGAAGATGCCGCGAATGAGCAGTTCTTC
TRBJ2-1,NA,TRBV5-1,TRBD2,CASRYGLAARPSSYNEQFF,TGCGCCAGCAGGTACGGGCTAGCGGCCCGTCCGAGCTCCTACAATGAGCAGTTCTTC
TRBJ1-6,NA,TRBV10-2,TRBD1,CASRGTDRNSPLHF,TGCGCCAGCAGAGGGACAGACCGTAATTCACCCCTCCACTTT
TRBJ2-3,NA,TRBV5-6,NA,CASSLVVRGSTDTQYF,TGTGCCAGCAGCTTGGTCGTACGCGGAAGCACAGATACGCAGTATTTT
TRBJ2-5,NA,TRBV9,TRBD2,CASTLLAENQETQYF,TGTGCCAGCACCTTACTAGCGGAGAACCAAGAGACCCAGTACTTC
TRBJ1-1,few,TRBV19,TRBD1,CASSINGQGLNTEAFF,TGTGCCAGTAGTATCAACGGACAGGGTTTAAACACTGAAGCTTTCTTT
TRBJ1-6,NA,TRBV6-1,NA,CASSVRSSSYNSPLHF,TGTGCCAGCAGTGTCAGGTCAAGCTCCTATAATTCACCCCTCCACTTT
TRBJ1-1,NA,TRBV7-9,TRBD1,CASSSFDRGPQAFF,TGTGCCAGCAGCTCCTTTGACAGGGGACCCCAGGCTTTCTTT
TRBJ1-1,NA,TRBV6-5,NA,CASSYAGAAFF,TGTGCCAGCAGTTATGCGGGTGCAGCTTTCTTT
TRBJ2-2,few,TRBV7-2,TRBD2,CASSSGGRNTGELFF,TGTGCCAGCAGCTCGGGGGGACGGAACACCGGGGAGCTGTTTTTT
TRBJ2-2,NA,TRBV29-1,TRBD1,CSVEGQGVATGELFF,TGCAGCGTCGAAGGGCAGGGGGTGGCCACCGGGGAGCTGTTTTTT
TRBJ2-7,NA,TRBV5-1,NA,CASSVRGDAYEQYF,TGCGCCAGCAGCGTCAGGGGTGATGCCTACGAGCAGTACTTC
TRBJ2-7,NA,TRBV28,TRBD1,CASSPGTGGSYEQYF,TGTGCCAGCAGCCCCGGGACAGGGGGTTCCTACGAGCAGTACTTC
TRBJ1-1,few,TRBV5-1,TRBD1,CASSLGTGVRVTEAFF,TGCGCCAGCAGCTTGGGGACAGGGGTCCGAGTAACTGAAGCTTTCTTT
TRBJ2-3,few,TRBV5-1,NA,CASSHPAGVGRRPGTSTDTQYF,TGCGCCAGCAGCCACCCAGCTGGGGTTGGGCGTCGACCAGGGACTAGCACAGATACGCAGTATTTT
TRBJ2-2,once,TRBV28,TRBD1,CASSRGTGDTGELFF,TGTGCCAGCAGTCGAGGGACAGGGGACACCGGGGAGCTGTTTTTT